The rows below give T cell receptor beta chains drawn from one sample of a study of sequential checkpoint blockade in melanoma. Assay used: immunoSEQ multiplex PCR; TCRdb lists only in-frame clones, some missing. The sample includes about 9,600 clones, nearly 25% seen only once; the top ten take 17%. The sequencing here drew on tumor tissue (inferred from file names), taken from a patient given nivolumab and ipilimumab in sequence. The receptors stem from a human donor with melanoma. CDR3s include the opening cysteine and the closing phenylalanine or tryptophan. A D gene is named only where the DNA matches it firmly. Only part of the rows carry a size: once, few, many, or a class if the clone is expanded.

j_call d_call clone_size v_call cdr3_aa cdr3_nt
TRBJ1-2 - few TRBV6-8 CASSYGGGGYGYTF TGTGCCAGCAGTTACGGTGGGGGAGGCTATGGCTACACCTTC
TRBJ2-7 - few TRBV9 CASRYERRLVEQYF TGTGCCAGCAGGTATGAGCGGCGTCTGGTCGAGCAGTACTTC
TRBJ2-3 - many TRBV28 CASSLYSPGTANTDTQYF TGTGCCAGCAGTTTATATTCCCCCGGGACGGCGAACACAGATACGCAGTATTTT
TRBJ2-3 TRBD2 - TRBV10-1 CASSESIGSSGITDTQYF TGCGCCAGCAGTGAGTCGATTGGGTCTAGCGGAATCACAGATACGCAGTATTTT
TRBJ2-1 - - TRBV18 CASSPPSYNEQFF TGTGCCAGCTCACCACCCAGTTACAATGAGCAGTTCTTC
TRBJ2-5 - few TRBV11-3 CASSLDPYGGTETQYF TGTGCCAGCAGCTTAGACCCTTACGGGGGTACAGAGACCCAGTACTTC
TRBJ2-7 - - TRBV19 CASSRDRDGSYEQYF TGTGCCAGTAGTAGGGACCGGGACGGATCCTACGAGCAGTACTTC
TRBJ1-1 - - TRBV19 CASSIAEGENTEAFF TGTGCCAGTAGTATAGCGGAGGGCGAGAACACTGAAGCTTTCTTT
TRBJ2-5 - - TRBV12-5 CASGPPGQSETQYF TGTGCTAGTGGGCCCCCTGGACAGTCGGAGACCCAGTACTTC
TRBJ2-2 - few TRBV7-1 CASSFPGKNTGELFF TGTGCCAGCAGCTTTCCCGGGAAGAACACCGGGGAGCTGTTTTTT
TRBJ1-5 TRBD1 - TRBV19 CASSTQDRGALNQPQHF TGTGCCAGTAGTACCCAGGACAGGGGGGCCCTGAATCAGCCCCAGCATTTT
TRBJ1-3 TRBD1 - TRBV19 CASCLGRGPGNTIYF TGTGCCAGTTGCTTGGGAAGGGGGCCTGGAAACACCATATATTTT
TRBJ2-1 - few TRBV18 CASSPGHGVNNEQFF TGTGCCAGCTCACCCGGACACGGTGTAAACAATGAGCAGTTCTTC
TRBJ1-1 - once TRBV5-1 CASSPHSGGESIMNTEAFF TGCGCCAGCAGCCCGCATTCTGGTGGGGAATCAATCATGAACACTGAAGCTTTCTTT
TRBJ1-1 - once TRBV19 CASQRSYRENTEAFF TGTGCCAGTCAAAGGTCTTACAGGGAGAACACTGAAGCTTTCTTT
TRBJ2-1 TRBD2 - TRBV5-1 CASSPAGVSSNEQFF TGCGCCAGCAGCCCGGCGGGAGTATCAAGCAATGAGCAGTTCTTC
TRBJ2-1 TRBD2 - TRBV10-1 CASSGTSGRVNEQFF TGCGCCAGCAGCGGGACTAGCGGGAGAGTGAATGAGCAGTTCTTC
TRBJ2-7 - large TRBV28 CASSFGRVVYEQYF TGTGCCAGCAGTTTCGGCAGGGTTGTGTACGAGCAGTACTTC
TRBJ2-7 TRBD1 few TRBV6-8 CASSGPDRGLYEQYF TGTGCCAGCAGTGGCCCGGACAGGGGGCTATACGAGCAGTACTTC
TRBJ1-6 - few TRBV19 CASSISGEWRSPLHF TGTGCCAGTAGTATCTCGGGGGAGTGGAGGTCACCCCTCCACTTT
TRBJ2-7 - - TRBV11-3 CASSHLIKGEGLTMQYF TGTGCCAGCAGCCACCTCATTAAGGGGGAGGGACTCACGATGCAGTACTTC
TRBJ1-3 TRBD1 - TRBV30 CAVDRVNTIYF TGTGCCGTGGACAGGGTGAACACCATATATTTT
TRBJ2-2 - medium-sized TRBV10-3 CAISESFDRYAGELFF TGTGCCATCAGTGAGTCTTTCGACAGATATGCCGGGGAGCTGTTTTTT
TRBJ2-7 - - TRBV11-3 CASSLEYGGAPYEQYF TGTGCCAGCAGCTTAGAGTATGGGGGGGCTCCCTACGAGCAGTACTTC
TRBJ2-7 TRBD2 once TRBV18 CASSPPTSGSFDEQYF TGTGCCAGCTCACCACCGACTAGCGGGAGTTTCGACGAGCAGTACTTC
TRBJ2-5 - - TRBV9 CASSAGGGPQETQYF TGTGCCAGCAGCGCAGGTGGGGGTCCACAAGAGACCCAGTACTTC
TRBJ2-3 - - TRBV14 CASSLHKVQYF TGTGCCAGCAGCCTACACAAGGTCCAGTATTTT
TRBJ2-7 - few TRBV7-1 CASSLRLTYEQYF TGTGCCAGCAGCTTACGACTAACCTACGAGCAGTACTTC
TRBJ2-6 TRBD2 - TRBV11-3 CASSLFRAGTPGANVLTF TGTGCCAGCAGCCTCTTTCGAGCGGGAACCCCTGGGGCCAACGTCCTGACTTTC
TRBJ1-2 - many TRBV6-8 CASKGGIQGYGYTF TGTGCCAGCAAAGGGGGGATCCAGGGATATGGCTACACCTTC
TRBJ2-1 - - TRBV11-3 CASSLLYRANEQFF TGTGCCAGCAGCTTATTGTACAGGGCCAATGAGCAGTTCTTC
TRBJ2-1 - - TRBV11-3 CASSFGGRGGSSYNEQFF TGTGCCAGCAGCTTCGGGGGCCGGGGCGGGAGCTCCTACAATGAGCAGTTCTTC
TRBJ2-1 - few TRBV23-1 CASSQDRRGKQFF TGCGCCAGCAGCCAAGATCGACGAGGGAAGCAGTTCTTC
TRBJ1-5 - - TRBV27 CASSSLTNQPQHF TGTGCCAGCAGTTCCTTAACCAATCAGCCCCAGCATTTT
TRBJ2-2 TRBD1 - TRBV14 CASSSQSGTGGFELFF TGTGCCAGCAGCAGCCAAAGTGGAACAGGGGGTTTCGAGCTGTTTTTT
TRBJ2-6 - few TRBV9 CASSDRVLNSGANVLTF TGTGCCAGCAGTGATAGGGTACTAAACTCTGGGGCCAACGTCCTGACTTTC
TRBJ2-1 - few TRBV1 CASSQEGLNSYNEQFF TGCGCCAGCAGCCAAGAAGGGTTGAACTCCTACAATGAGCAGTTCTTC
TRBJ2-3 TRBD2 - TRBV11-3 CASSRGLAGGITDTQYF TGTGCCAGCAGCCGTGGACTAGCGGGAGGGATCACAGATACGCAGTATTTT
TRBJ2-3 TRBD2 - TRBV29-1 CSVEGLAGARDFTDTQYF TGCAGCGTTGAAGGTCTAGCGGGAGCCCGGGATTTCACAGATACGCAGTATTTT
TRBJ2-7 TRBD2 - TRBV29-1 CSVELSGRNFCYEQYF TGCAGCGTTGAGCTTAGCGGGAGGAACTTCTGCTACGAGCAGTACTTC
TRBJ2-7 - - TRBV12-5 CASGRRVHEQYF TGTGCCAGCGGTCGCAGGGTCCACGAGCAGTACTTC
TRBJ1-4 TRBD1 - TRBV6-8 CASSDSIRDRGKEKLFF TGTGCCAGCAGTGACTCTATCCGGGACAGGGGTAAAGAAAAACTGTTTTTT